This T cell receptor beta chain was sequenced in a study of beta chain features in type 1 diabetes. Whole-study context: Investigators examined more than 90 million sorted cells across all samples. General observations from the study: Naive, central memory and Treg TCRB repertoires appeared more alike in patients than in healthy donors.

A remark on this clone: Its antigen is not known.

The sequenced template was cDNA made from the entire isolated RNA. Average reads for naive, central memory and regulatory T cell samples were roughly 3.4 million. Sequencing used immunoSEQ multiplex PCR; TCRdb keeps in-frame clones, though not all of them. The sample yields about 350,000 clones, around 20% seen once. Around 120 mL of blood, on average, came from one heparinised draw per donor. The sequenced material came from naive CD4+ T cells from blood. This receptor was identified in a woman under 30 in good health.

The CDR3 nucleotides are TGTGCCAGCTCACCAAATTCGGGGAATCAGCCCCAGCATTTT. As protein: CASSPNSGNQPQHF. V usage is TRBV18 and J usage is TRBJ1-5, with D unclear. Trimming cost V 2 bases and J 4 bases, with 9 bases left between them. Germline V CDR1 and CDR2: KGHSH, LQKENI. The CDR3 is 14 residues long.